The 31 T cell receptor beta chains below all came from one sample that was sequenced in a study of identical twins. Using its own MiXCR run on the 5' RACE reads, TCRdb lists one record per CDR3 protein. In the table there are roughly 770,000 distinct CDR3 sequences, roughly 18% of which are singletons. Separately, the same data were catalogued under a study of T cells expressing NK-cell markers.

Input material: PBMCs. The receptors stem from a woman under 30 in good health.

This clonotype has just a few counts. This chain joins TRBV20-1 and TRBJ2-7, with D maybe TRBD1 (6 bases). The CDR3 runs 11 residues. Trimming took 6 bases from V and 6 from J, leaving 12 bases between them. Per the germline V gene, CDR1 is DFQATT and CDR2 is SNEGSKA (reference sequence). The CDR3 DNA reads as TGCAGTGCCGGGACACTCGGCGAGCAGTACTTC. Its translation is CSAGTLGEQYF.

This clonotype was counted only a few times. The CDR3 nucleotides read TGCAGTGCTTTCCAGGACTTGATTTACAATGAGCAGTTCTTC. Translated, it gives CSAFQDLIYNEQFF. V usage is TRBV20-1 and J usage is TRBJ2-1, with D perhaps matching TRBD2 (5 bases). V dropped 5 bases and J dropped 4 bases, with 15 bases sitting between them. CDR1 is DFQATT, CDR2 SNEGSKA, per germline (reference sequence). There are 14 residues in the CDR3.

V and J are TRBV6-5 and TRBJ2-7; D may be TRBD1 (6 bases). Germline V gene sequence: CDR1 MNHEY, CDR2 SVGAGI. The V end lost 2 bases, the J end lost 3 bases, and 14 bases lay between the germline ends. This CDR3 has 15 amino acids. Here the CDR3 DNA reads TGTGCCAGCAGTTACGCAGAACAGGGTTACTACGAGCAGTACTTC. Its protein product is CASSYAEQGYYEQYF.

V is TRBV12-3 or TRBV12-4 and J is TRBJ2-2, with D perhaps TRBD1 (5 bases). V shed 5 bases and J shed 8 bases, with 9 bases lying between them. The CDR3 runs to 12 residues. CDR3 DNA: TGTGCCAGCAGTGGCAGGGTGGGGGAGCTGTTTTTT. It is translated as CASSGRVGELFF.

This clonotype appeared a few times. CDR3 residues: CASTETSGSYEQYF. DNA of the CDR3: TGTGCCAGCACCGAGACTAGCGGGAGTTACGAGCAGTACTTC. This chain links TRBV25-1 with TRBJ2-7; 12 positions match TRBD2. The CDR3 covers 14 residues. Per germline, CDR1 MGHDK and CDR2 SYGVNS. V dropped 7 bases and J dropped 4; count of bases not matched to a gene: 5.

This clonotype was found a few times. The chain links TRBV10-3 to TRBJ2-1, with 11 bases that match TRBD1. Looked up from germline, CDR1 is ENHRY and CDR2 is SYGVKD. This CDR3 has 14 amino acids. The junction had 6 bases not matched to a gene; V was cut back by 5 bases and J by 9 bases. The CDR3 DNA sequence: TGTGCCATCAGTCCGGGACAGGGGGTCGGTGAGCAGTTCTTC. This encodes CAISPGQGVGEQFF.

This clonotype has a handful of counts. The V call is TRBV5-1, the J call TRBJ2-3; D not resolved. The CDR3 consists of 11 residues. Germline V gene data show CDR1 as SGHRS and CDR2 as YFSETQ. V was shortened by 6 bases and J by 2 bases, with 4 bases between the two germline ends. CDR3 amino acids: CASTLTDTQYF. The CDR3 DNA follows: TGCGCCAGCACGCTCACAGATACGCAGTATTTT. Together with reference TRBV5-1 and TRBJ2-3, the CDR3 gives the full variable domain: KAGVTQTPRYLIKTRGQQVTLSCSPISGHRSVSWYQQTPGQGLQFLFEYFSETQRNKGNFPGRFSGRQFSNSRSEMNVSTLELGDSALYLCASTLTDTQYFGPGTRLTVL.

The CDR3 bases are TGTGCCAGCAGAACCGCTGGCACAGATACGCAGTATTTT. Translated: CASRTAGTDTQYF. The V and J genes are TRBV6-1 and TRBJ2-3; unclear D gene. The CDR3 contains 13 residues. In germline, CDR1 is MNHNS, CDR2 SASEGT. The germline V and J ends were trimmed by 6 bases and 1 base, with 8 bases remaining between them.

The chain links TRBV3-1 to TRBJ1-4; no firm D call. Germline V CDR1 and CDR2: LGHDT, YNNKEL (reference sequence). V was cut by 4 bases and J by 8 bases, with 20 bases left in between. This CDR3 comprises 16 residues. The DNA for the CDR3 is TGTGCCAGCAGCCCATCACCGGGCCCCAGAGCGGAAAAACTGTTTTTT. Its protein is CASSPSPGPRAEKLFF. Full variable domain (rest looked up from reference TRBV3-1 and TRBJ1-4): DTAVSQTPKYLVTQMGNDKSIKCEQNLGHDTMYWYKQDSKKFLKIMFSYNNKELIINETVPNRFSPKSPDKAHLNLHINSLELGDSAVYFCASSPSPGPRAEKLFFGSGTQLSVL.

This clonotype turned up a few times. The genes are TRBV15 and TRBJ1-2, with D uncertain. Trimming stripped 7 bases from V and 0 bases from J, with 9 bases between. The CDR3 sequence is 13 residues long. Per the germline V gene, CDR1 is LNHNV and CDR2 is YYDKDF (reference sequence). CDR3 region: CATKDLANYGYTF. The CDR3 bases are TGTGCCACCAAGGACCTAGCTAACTATGGCTACACCTTC.

This clonotype was recorded at least ten times. The J gene is TRBJ2-1, the V gene TRBV7-9, with unresolved D. V lost 6 bases to trimming and J lost 7 bases, with 10 bases between them. The CDR3 contains 12 residues. CDR1 and CDR2 (germline): SEHNR, FQNEAQ (reference sequence). The CDR3 DNA reads TGTGCCAGCAGTTTAAGACCGAATGAGCAGTTCTTC. Translated, it gives CASSLRPNEQFF.

This clonotype occurred a few times. The genes are TRBV7-9 and TRBJ2-1, with 10 bases identical to TRBD2. In germline, CDR1 is SEHNR, CDR2 FQNEAQ (reference sequence). The V and J ends lost 2 bases and 4 bases, in that order; junction bases with no gene match: 5. This CDR3 is built from 16 residues. CDR3 residues: CASSLLPLAGYNEQFF. The CDR3 DNA sequence: TGTGCCAGCAGCTTACTCCCACTAGCGGGGTACAATGAGCAGTTCTTC. The complete variable domain, with remaining parts taken from reference TRBV7-9 and TRBJ2-1, reads DTGVSQNPRHKITKRGQNVTFRCDPISEHNRLYWYRQTLGQGPEFLTYFQNEAQLEKSRLLSDRFSAERPKGSFSTLEIQRTEQGDSAMYLCASSLLPLAGYNEQFFGPGTRLTVL.

V and J are TRBV7-3 and TRBJ2-2; either TRBD1 or TRBD2 may fit D (5 bases each). Germline V gene sequence: CDR1 SGHTA, CDR2 FQGTGA. Trimming pared 1 base from V and 3 bases from J, leaving 9 bases between. The CDR3 extends over 15 amino acids. CDR3: CASSLMGPDTGELFF. The CDR3 DNA reads TGTGCCAGCAGCTTAATGGGACCAGACACCGGGGAGCTGTTTTTT.

J is TRBJ1-2 and V is TRBV5-5; D is unclear. Between the trimmed V and J ends, which lost 4 bases and 0 bases, there was a span of 10 bases. The germline CDR1 and CDR2 sequences are SGHKS and YYEKEE (reference sequence). This CDR3 contains 14 residues. CDR3 DNA: TGTGCCAGCAGCGGGAGCGAAGCTAACTATGGCTACACCTTC. It is translated as CASSGSEANYGYTF.

This chain uses TRBV12-3 or TRBV12-4 with TRBJ2-5, with D possibly being TRBD2 (5 bases). Trimming removed 7 bases at V and 2 bases at J, with 14 bases between. The CDR3 runs 14 residues. The CDR3 region is CASTPRLAQETQYF. In DNA form, the CDR3 reads TGTGCCAGCACCCCAAGGCTAGCTCAAGAGACCCAGTACTTC.

The V gene is TRBV7-2, the J gene TRBJ2-7, with 12 positions matching TRBD2. V was clipped by 3 bases and J by 2 bases; unmatched bases: 5. The CDR3 has 16 residues. Germline CDR1 reads SGHTA; CDR2 reads FQGNSA. Here the CDR3 reads CASSLQTSGSPYEQYF. CDR3 sequence (DNA): TGTGCCAGCAGCTTGCAGACTAGCGGGAGTCCCTACGAGCAGTACTTC. The full variable domain, its missing parts supplied by reference TRBV7-2 and TRBJ2-7, is GAGVSQSPSNKVTEKGKDVELRCDPISGHTALYWYRQSLGQGLEFLIYFQGNSAPDKSGLPSDRFSAERTGGSVSTLTIQRTQQEDSAVYLCASSLQTSGSPYEQYFGPGTRLTVT.

The rearrangement joins TRBV7-9 to TRBJ2-2; no clear D gene. Germline CDR1 SEHNR, CDR2 FQNEAQ (reference sequence). CDR3 size: 17 residues. Trimming took 1 base from V and 3 from J, leaving 15 bases between them. The CDR3 loop is CASSLGLVHSHTGELFF. The CDR3 nucleotides read TGTGCCAGCAGCTTAGGGTTGGTCCACAGTCACACCGGGGAGCTGTTTTTT. Full variable domain (remainder filled in from reference TRBV7-9 and TRBJ2-2): DTGVSQNPRHKITKRGQNVTFRCDPISEHNRLYWYRQTLGQGPEFLTYFQNEAQLEKSRLLSDRFSAERPKGSFSTLEIQRTEQGDSAMYLCASSLGLVHSHTGELFFGEGSRLTVL.

This clonotype was counted only a few times. The chain combines TRBV6-6 with TRBJ2-7; 8 bases agree with TRBD1. The V segment lost 8 bases and the J segment 0 bases; nucleotides outside the gene matches: 3. This CDR3 comprises 13 residues. Germline values: CDR1 MNHNY, CDR2 SVGAGI (reference sequence). CDR3 coding DNA: TGTGCCAGCCGGGACAGGAGCTCCTACGAGCAGTACTTC. Translating gives CASRDRSSYEQYF.

In this sample, this clonotype turned up a few times. This chain joins TRBV6-2 or TRBV6-3 and TRBJ2-7; 7 bases match TRBD1. CDR1 is MNHEY and CDR2 is SVGEGT in the germline V gene. The CDR3 runs to 14 residues. The junction had 11 bases not matched to a gene; V was cut back by 10 bases and J by 2 bases. CDR3 region: CANRDSSVPYEQYF. The CDR3 region has the DNA TGTGCCAACAGGGACAGCTCAGTCCCCTACGAGCAGTACTTC.

At least ten counts were recorded for this clonotype. The rearrangement links TRBV29-1 to TRBJ1-1, with D perhaps TRBD1 (6 bases). CDR3 length: 13 amino acids. Per the germline V gene, CDR1 is SQVTM and CDR2 is ANQGSEA. V gave up 5 bases and J gave up 3 bases, with 13 bases separating them. This CDR3 is CSVQQGEYTEAFF. DNA for the CDR3: TGCAGCGTTCAACAGGGAGAATACACTGAAGCTTTCTTT.

The rearrangement uses TRBV12-3 or TRBV12-4 and TRBJ2-7; 9 bases agree with TRBD1. The CDR3 covers 16 residues. V lost 4 bases to trimming and J lost 6 bases; unmatched junction nucleotides: 13. The CDR3 loop is CASSSPWGTGIGEQYF. For the CDR3, the DNA is TGTGCCAGCAGTTCTCCCTGGGGGACAGGGATTGGCGAGCAGTACTTC.

A few counts support this clonotype. V usage is TRBV5-5 and J usage is TRBJ1-1; D call uncertain. In germline, CDR1 is SGHKS, CDR2 YYEKEE (reference sequence). The CDR3 sequence is 14 residues long. Trimming took off 2 bases at V and 1 base at J, with 9 bases between the two ends. Here the CDR3 DNA reads TGTGCCAGCAGCTTCGCGGAAGGGAACACTGAAGCTTTCTTT. The encoded protein is CASSFAEGNTEAFF.

The sample holds many counts of this clonotype. V is TRBV27 and J is TRBJ2-7; D is undetermined. Germline V gene data show CDR1 as MNHEY and CDR2 as SMNVEV (reference sequence). Trimming took off 5 bases at V and 4 bases at J, with 15 bases between the two ends. CDR3 length equals 14 residues. The CDR3 DNA sequence: TGTGCCAGCAGTACCGGGCAGCCGAGGTACGAGCAGTACTTC. This sequence encodes CASSTGQPRYEQYF.

V gene TRBV12-3 or TRBV12-4 combines with J gene TRBJ2-7; no clear D gene. The CDR3 contains 13 residues. V dropped 3 bases and J dropped 2 bases, with 8 bases sitting between them. CDR3 nucleotides: TGTGCCAGCAGTTTTGGGTTCGCCTACGAGCAGTACTTC. Its protein is CASSFGFAYEQYF.

The chain couples TRBV6-5 to TRBJ2-7, with 11 bases matching TRBD2. The V gene's germline CDR1 is MNHEY and CDR2 SVGAGI. The CDR3 totals 16 residues. Trimming cost V 3 bases and J 5 bases; bases outside gene matches: 9. The CDR3 is CASSYLTSGGIDEQYF. CDR3 DNA sequence: TGTGCCAGCAGTTATTTAACTAGCGGGGGTATTGACGAGCAGTACTTC.

A remark on this clonotype: A much bigger clone sits one base away, suggesting this may be a read error. This chain joins TRBV5-1 and TRBJ2-1; D not resolved. Germline assignment: CDR1 SGHRS and CDR2 YFSETQ. The CDR3 runs 11 residues. The CDR3 coding sequence is TGTGCCAGCAGTTTAAAGAATGAGCAGTTCTTC. Its protein is CASSLKNEQFF.

This clonotype appeared a few times. The V call is TRBV5-6, the J call TRBJ1-6; D might be TRBD1 (6 bases). Trimming removed 4 bases at V and 7 bases at J, with 15 bases between. The CDR3 sequence is 15 residues long. Germline V gene data show CDR1 as SGHDT and CDR2 as YYEEEE. CDR3 nucleotides: TGTGCCAGCAGCGGGGGCCAGGTTAAGAATTCACCCCTCCACTTT. Protein: CASSGGQVKNSPLHF.

This clonotype showed up just a few times. The J gene is TRBJ2-7, the V gene TRBV7-2, with D possibly being TRBD1 (7 bases). The CDR3 sequence is 15 residues long. Germline loops: CDR1 SGHTA, CDR2 FQGNSA. V was cut by 1 base and J by 1 base, with 11 bases left in between. The CDR3 bases are TGTGCCAGCAGCTTAGGCGGGGACAGATCCTACGAGCAGTACTTC. As protein: CASSLGGDRSYEQYF.

This chain connects TRBV10-2 to TRBJ2-5; D possibly uses TRBD1 or TRBD2 (6 bases each). The CDR3 sequence is 15 residues long. In germline, CDR1 is WSHSY, CDR2 SAAADI. V was pared by 4 bases and J by 2 bases, with 14 bases between. The CDR3 DNA reads as TGCGCCAGCAGTGTGGGGGGCGCGGGGCAAGAGACCCAGTACTTC. This codes for CASSVGGAGQETQYF.

This sequence joins TRBV11-2 and TRBJ2-1; 13 positions agree with TRBD2. Germline assignment: CDR1 SGHAT and CDR2 FQNNGV. Unmatched junction bases numbered 19, after V lost 3 bases and J lost 8 bases. The CDR3 totals 20 residues. The CDR3 region has the DNA TGTGCCAGCAGCTTGGTGGCGGGACTAGCGGGGAAGGGGGGCACCCATGAGCAGTTCTTC. Translation gives CASSLVAGLAGKGGTHEQFF.

The rearrangement links TRBV12-5 to TRBJ2-5, with a possible D match to TRBD1 (5 bases). The germline CDR1 and CDR2 sequences are LGHNT and FRNRAP. The CDR3 has 15 residues. V was trimmed by 5 bases and J by 2 bases, leaving 15 bases between them. For the CDR3, the DNA is TGTGCTAGTGGTCGCGGACAAATTTCTCAAGAGACCCAGTACTTC. Its translation is CASGRGQISQETQYF. Combining the CDR3 with reference TRBV12-5 and TRBJ2-5 gives the whole variable domain DARVTQTPRHKVTEMGQEVTMRCQPILGHNTVFWYRQTMMQGLELLAYFRNRAPLDDSGMPKDRFSAEMPDATLATLKIQPSEPRDSAVYFCASGRGQISQETQYFGPGTRLLVL.